This T cell receptor beta chain was documented in a study of OX40 agonist ivuxolimab in advanced cancers. About the research overall: Patients received the agonistic anti-OX40 (CD134) antibody ivuxolimab.

Comments on this clone: Its antigen is unidentified.

The assay was immunoSEQ multiplex PCR, and TCRdb's table has in-frame clones only and misses some. The sample has 83,000 or so clones, roughly 84% seen once. The ends were cut back, 7 bases at V and 8 bases at J, with 17 bases in the middle. CDR1 MNHEY and CDR2 SVGAGI come from the germline V gene. This CDR3 has 13 residues. Whole-study results and caveats: Some of the nonresponding patients also showed low levels of normalized T-cell clonal expansion. Among patients with partial responses at 0.1-3.0 mg/kg, clonal expansion was among the lowest. At doses 0.1 to 3.0 mg/kg, CD4+ and CD8+ clones expanded.

The receptor was derived from an adult with an advanced solid tumor such as melanoma, head and neck, liver or kidney cancer. This specimen was CD4+ or CD8+ T cells sorted from blood, taken in a trial of the OX40 agonist ivuxolimab. The V call is TRBV6-5, the J call TRBJ1-2; unclear D gene. CDR3 DNA: TGTGCCAGCACCTTCTCAGGCCTTAGGGGCTACACCTTC. Translated: CASTFSGLRGYTF.